The rows below give T cell receptor beta chains drawn from one sample of a study of Ad26.COV2.S vaccination and SARS-CoV-2 variants. Repertoires were generated with immunoSEQ multiplex PCR, while TCRdb's copy carries only in-frame clones and drops some. The sample records hundreds of thousands of clones, 87% being singletons. The starting material was peripheral blood, obtained in a trial of Ad26.COV2.S vaccine versus placebo. The receptors shown here come from a person aged 18 to 65 who received the Ad26.COV2.S COVID-19 vaccine or a placebo. Each CDR3 is given with its conserved first and last residue. Fields, in order: J gene, clone size, D gene, V gene, CDR3 DNA, CDR3 protein. A D gene is named only where the DNA matches it firmly. Clone size is not always given. Where it is, it says once, few, many or a class for expanded clones.

j_gene: TRBJ2-4; abundance: .; d_gene: TRBD2; v_gene: TRBV7-9; CDR3nt: TGTGCCAGCAGCTTAGATCCCGGTCCCCTAGCGGCAGACATTCAGTACTTC; CDR3aa: CASSLDPGPLAADIQYF
j_gene: TRBJ1-3; abundance: .; d_gene: .; v_gene: TRBV2; CDR3nt: TGTGCCAGCAGTGAAGACAGATTCTCTGGAAACACCATATATTTT; CDR3aa: CASSEDRFSGNTIYF
j_gene: TRBJ2-3; abundance: .; d_gene: .; v_gene: TRBV7-9; CDR3nt: TGTGCCAGCAGCACCACAGATACGCAGTATTTT; CDR3aa: CASSTTDTQYF
j_gene: TRBJ1-6; abundance: .; d_gene: .; v_gene: TRBV3-1/TRBV3-2; CDR3nt: TGTGCCAGCAGCCAAGCGAACAGTAATTCACCCCTCCACTTT; CDR3aa: CASSQANSNSPLHF
j_gene: TRBJ2-3; abundance: .; d_gene: .; v_gene: TRBV5-4; CDR3nt: TGTGCCAGCAGCTTTGGAACTAGTCGAACTGGAGATACGCAGTATTTT; CDR3aa: CASSFGTSRTGDTQYF
j_gene: TRBJ1-5; abundance: .; d_gene: .; v_gene: TRBV6-2/TRBV6-3; CDR3nt: TGTGCCAGCAGTCCGGGTGGCCCCAATCAGCCCCAGCATTTT; CDR3aa: CASSPGGPNQPQHF
j_gene: TRBJ1-1; abundance: .; d_gene: .; v_gene: TRBV13; CDR3nt: TGTGCCAGCAGTTTTCGTTCTAAGGGTCTCAATGAAGCTTTCTTT; CDR3aa: CASSFRSKGLNEAFF
j_gene: TRBJ1-5; abundance: .; d_gene: .; v_gene: TRBV27; CDR3nt: TGTGCCAGCAGTTTATCTTTTACGACTTGGGGTCAGCCCCAGCATTTT; CDR3aa: CASSLSFTTWGQPQHF
j_gene: TRBJ2-5; abundance: .; d_gene: TRBD1; v_gene: TRBV5-1; CDR3nt: TGCGCCAGCAGCTCCGGACAGGGGGGTTCGGAGACCCAGTACTTC; CDR3aa: CASSSGQGGSETQYF
j_gene: TRBJ1-2; abundance: once; d_gene: .; v_gene: TRBV30; CDR3nt: TGTGCCTGGAGTTCTTTGTGGTCCTCCGGCTACACCTTC; CDR3aa: CAWSSLWSSGYTF
j_gene: TRBJ2-1; abundance: .; d_gene: TRBD1; v_gene: TRBV7-9; CDR3nt: TGTGCCAGCAGCCCGGGACAGGGGTCCTACAATGAGCAGTTCTTC; CDR3aa: CASSPGQGSYNEQFF